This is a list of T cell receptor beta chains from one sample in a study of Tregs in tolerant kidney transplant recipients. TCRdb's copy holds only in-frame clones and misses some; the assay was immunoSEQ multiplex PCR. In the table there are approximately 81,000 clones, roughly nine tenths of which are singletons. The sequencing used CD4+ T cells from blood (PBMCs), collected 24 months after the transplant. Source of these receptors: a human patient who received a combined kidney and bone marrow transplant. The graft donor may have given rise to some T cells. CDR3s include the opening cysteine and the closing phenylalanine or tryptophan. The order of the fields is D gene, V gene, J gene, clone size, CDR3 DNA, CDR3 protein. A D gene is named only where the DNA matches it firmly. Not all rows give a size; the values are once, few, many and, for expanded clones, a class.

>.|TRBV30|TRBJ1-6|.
TGTGCCTGGAGTGTACCTCGGGGTCCGGTTTCACCCCTCCACTTT
CAWSVPRGPVSPLHF
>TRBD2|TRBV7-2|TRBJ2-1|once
TGTGCCAGCAGCTTAGTGAGCGGGGGAGCCTGGAGCAATGAGCAGTTCTTC
CASSLVSGGAWSNEQFF
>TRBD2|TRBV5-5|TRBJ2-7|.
TGTGCCAGCAGCTTGGAAACTAGCGGGGGTTTCTTC
CASSLETSGGFF
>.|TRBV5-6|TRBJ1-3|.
TGTGCCAGCAGCTTGGTAGGGCAGGGGCAAGGAAACACCATATATTTT
CASSLVGQGQGNTIYF
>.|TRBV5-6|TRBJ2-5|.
TGTGCCAGCAGCTTCCTGCTCGGTCAAGAGACCCAGTACTTC
CASSFLLGQETQYF
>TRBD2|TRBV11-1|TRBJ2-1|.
TGTGCCAGCAGCTTAGCGACTAGCTCGGGCTCCTACAATGAGCAGTTCTTC
CASSLATSSGSYNEQFF
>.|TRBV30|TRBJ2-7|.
TGTGCCTGGAGTGGCTCAGACACATCCTACGAGCAGTACTTC
CAWSGSDTSYEQYF
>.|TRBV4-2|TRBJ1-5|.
TGTGCCAGCAGCCGGGCAACGGCCCATCAGCCCCAGCATTTT
CASSRATAHQPQHF
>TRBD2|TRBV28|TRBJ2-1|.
TGTGCCAGCAGTTATCAGCGGGGGGGCCGCCATGAGCAGTTCTTC
CASSYQRGGRHEQFF
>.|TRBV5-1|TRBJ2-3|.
TGCGCCAGCAGCTTGGGAGACTCCACAGATACGCAGTATTTT
CASSLGDSTDTQYF
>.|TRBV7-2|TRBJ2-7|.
TGTGCCAGCAGCATGATGCGGCACTACGAGCAGTACTTC
CASSMMRHYEQYF
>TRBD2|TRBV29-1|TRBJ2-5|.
TGCAGCGTTGAAGATAGCGGGGCCGAGGAGACCCAGTACTTC
CSVEDSGAEETQYF
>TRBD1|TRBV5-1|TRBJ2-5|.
TGCGCCAGCGGGCAGGGGGAAGAGACCCAGTACTTC
CASGQGEETQYF
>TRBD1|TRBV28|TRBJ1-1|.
TGTGCCAGCAGTTTCCGGACAGGGCCAAAAACTGAAGCTTTCTTT
CASSFRTGPKTEAFF
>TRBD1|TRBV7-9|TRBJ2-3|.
TGTGCCAGCAGCTCAAAGACAGGGTCGAGCACAGATACGCAGTATTTT
CASSSKTGSSTDTQYF
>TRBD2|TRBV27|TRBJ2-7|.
TGTGCCAGCAGTTTAAGTCGACTAGCGGGGGGGCTCGAGCAGTACTTC
CASSLSRLAGGLEQYF
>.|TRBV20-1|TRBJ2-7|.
TGCAGTGCTAGGGGGGCCTACGAGCAGTACTTC
CSARGAYEQYF
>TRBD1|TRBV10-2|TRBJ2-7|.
TGCGCCAGCAGGCAGACAGGGGGCCTTCACGAGCAGTACTTC
CASRQTGGLHEQYF
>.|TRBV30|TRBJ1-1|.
TGTGCCTGGAGTGTACTAGGGTACACTGAAGCTTTCTTT
CAWSVLGYTEAFF
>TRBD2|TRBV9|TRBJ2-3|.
TGTGCCAGCAGCGCAGATCTAGCGGGGGGCACAGATACGCAGTATTTT
CASSADLAGGTDTQYF
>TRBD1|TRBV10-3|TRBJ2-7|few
TGTGCCATCAGGGTAGACAGGGGGCCCTACGAGCAGTACTTC
CAIRVDRGPYEQYF
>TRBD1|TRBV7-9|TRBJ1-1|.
TGTGCCAGCAGCCTGACCTGGGACAGGGAGGGGTACACTGAAGCTTTCTTT
CASSLTWDREGYTEAFF
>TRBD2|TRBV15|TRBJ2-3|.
TGTGCCACCAGGAAGGGACTAGCGGGATTCACAGATACGCAGTATTTT
CATRKGLAGFTDTQYF
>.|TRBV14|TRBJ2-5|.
TGTGCCAGCAGCCAAAATGGAGGGACAGAGACCCAGTACTTC
CASSQNGGTETQYF
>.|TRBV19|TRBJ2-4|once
TGTGCCAGTAGTTGGGGCGTAGAAAACATTCAGTACTTC
CASSWGVENIQYF
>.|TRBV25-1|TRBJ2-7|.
TGTGCCAGCAGACCACAGAACCCTACGAAGCAGTACTTC
CASRPQNPTKQYF
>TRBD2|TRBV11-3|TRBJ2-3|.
TGTGCCAGCAGCCCCGGGACTAGCGGACCTAGCACAGATACGCAGTATTTT
CASSPGTSGPSTDTQYF
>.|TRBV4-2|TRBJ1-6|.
TGTGCCAGCAGCCAAGATCCCCCAGAGGCGGCTTCACCCCTCCACTTT
CASSQDPPEAASPLHF
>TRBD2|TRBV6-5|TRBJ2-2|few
TGTGCCAGCAGAATAGGACTAGCGAGCACCGGGGAGCTGTTTTTT
CASRIGLASTGELFF
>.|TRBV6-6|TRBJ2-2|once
TGTGCCAGCAGTTACTCGAGTACTAGGAGCGGGGAGCTGTTTTTT
CASSYSSTRSGELFF
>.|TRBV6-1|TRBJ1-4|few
TGTGCCAGCAGTGGCAGGGGTGAAAAACTGTTTTTT
CASSGRGEKLFF
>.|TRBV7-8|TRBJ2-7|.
TGTGCCAGCAGCTCCCTATACCTGACCTACGAGCAGTACTTC
CASSSLYLTYEQYF
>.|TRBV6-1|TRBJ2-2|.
TGTGCCAGCAGTGGCAATCAGGCCGGGGAGCTGTTTTTT
CASSGNQAGELFF
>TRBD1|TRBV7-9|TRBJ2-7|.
TGTGCCAGCAGCCATACGACAGGGAAGGACTACGAGCAGTACTTC
CASSHTTGKDYEQYF
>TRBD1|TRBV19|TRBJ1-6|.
TGTGCCAGTACCCGGACAGGAGGGAATTCACCCCTCCACTTT
CASTRTGGNSPLHF
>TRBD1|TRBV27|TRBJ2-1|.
TGTGCCAGCAACCGAAACCGGGACAGGGGCAATGAGCAGTTCTTC
CASNRNRDRGNEQFF
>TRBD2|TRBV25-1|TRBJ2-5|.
TGTGCCAGCAGTGAATCCCCGGGACTAGCGGGGGAGACCCAGTACTTC
CASSESPGLAGETQYF
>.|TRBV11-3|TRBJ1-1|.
TGTGCCAGCAGCTTAAGACAGAAGAACACTGAAGCTTTCTTT
CASSLRQKNTEAFF
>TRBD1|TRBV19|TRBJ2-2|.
TGTGCCAGTAGGACCTTAGACAGGGGGAACACCGGGGAGCTGTTTTTT
CASRTLDRGNTGELFF
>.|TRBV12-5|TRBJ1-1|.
TGTGCTAGTGGTTTGGTACTAGGGAAAGGTACGGCGAACACTGAAGCTTTCTTT
CASGLVLGKGTANTEAFF
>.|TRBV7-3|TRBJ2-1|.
TGTGCCAGCACCCCGGCGGGGACCCAAGCCTACAATGAGCAGTTCTTC
CASTPAGTQAYNEQFF
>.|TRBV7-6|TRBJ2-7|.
TGTGCCAGCAGCCCGCGTTTTGTGCGGCGAGGCAGCTACTACGAGCAGTACTTC
CASSPRFVRRGSYYEQYF
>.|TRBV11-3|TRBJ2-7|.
TGTGCCAGCAGCTTAGTATTTCGGGGGTACGAGCAGTACTTC
CASSLVFRGYEQYF
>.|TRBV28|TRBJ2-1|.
TGTGCCAGCAATGACAGGTGGGCAGGGCAGTTCTTC
CASNDRWAGQFF
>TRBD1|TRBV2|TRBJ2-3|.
TGTGCCAGCAAAGAGGGGGCGGATACGCAGTATTTT
CASKEGADTQYF
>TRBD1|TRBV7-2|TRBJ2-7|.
TGTGCCAGCAGACCGGGACAGGGGGACCCCTACGAGCAGTACTTC
CASRPGQGDPYEQYF
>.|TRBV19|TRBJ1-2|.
TGTGCCAGTAGCCTACAGGGAGCTGGCTACACCTTC
CASSLQGAGYTF
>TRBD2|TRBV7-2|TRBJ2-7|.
TGTGCCAGCAGAAGGTATAGTTCTGTTTCGGCGGGAGGCTACGAGCAGTACTTC
CASRRYSSVSAGGYEQYF
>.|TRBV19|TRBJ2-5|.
TGTGCCAGTAGTATATCTGGAGGAAGGGAGACCCAGTACTTC
CASSISGGRETQYF
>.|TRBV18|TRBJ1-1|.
TGTGCCAGCTCATCGACAGAAAACACTGAAGCTTTCTTT
CASSSTENTEAFF
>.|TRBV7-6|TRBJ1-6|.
TGTGCCAGCAGCGTCGGGCCCGAGGGATCACCCCTCCACTTT
CASSVGPEGSPLHF
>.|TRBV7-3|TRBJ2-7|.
TGTGCCAGCAGCTTCCTTATCCGGGTCCCCTTTATTAGCTCCTACGAGCAGTACTTC
CASSFLIRVPFISSYEQYF
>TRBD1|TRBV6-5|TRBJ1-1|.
TGTGCCAGCAGTTACCAAGTGACAGGGTCCACTGAAGCTTTCTTT
CASSYQVTGSTEAFF
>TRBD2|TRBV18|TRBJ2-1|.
TGTGCCAGCTCCGGAAAGGAGCGGGAGGAGGGCAATGAGCAGTTCTTC
CASSGKEREEGNEQFF
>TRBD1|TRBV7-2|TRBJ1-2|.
TGTGCCAGCAGCTTGACGGCCGGGACAGGGGGCCTTGGTGGCTACACCTTC
CASSLTAGTGGLGGYTF
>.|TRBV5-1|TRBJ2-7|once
TGCGCCAGCAGCTTGGGGCAGGGTCTGTACGAGCAGTACTTC
CASSLGQGLYEQYF
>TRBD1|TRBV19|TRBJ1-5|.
TGTGCCAGTAGACCGACAGGGGCAAGGAATCAGCCCCAGCATTTT
CASRPTGARNQPQHF
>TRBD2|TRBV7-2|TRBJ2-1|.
TGTGCCAGCAGCTTAGTTTCGAGCGGGAGACACAATGAGCAGTTCTTC
CASSLVSSGRHNEQFF
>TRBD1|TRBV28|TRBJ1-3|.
TGTGCCAGCAGGCAGGGGGCTTATTACTCTGGAAACACCATATATTTT
CASRQGAYYSGNTIYF
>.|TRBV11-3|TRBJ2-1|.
TGTGCCAGCAGCTTAAAGGGGTGGCATGAGCAGTTCTTC
CASSLKGWHEQFF